The 4 T cell receptor beta chains listed next were all sequenced from one sample in a study of T cells in Graves' hyperthyroidism and ophthalmopathy. RNA transcripts served as the template for amplifying TCR beta CDR3 regions. The HTBI primer set was used in a first-round RT-PCR of the TCR CDR3. TCRdb reanalysed the multiplex PCR reads using MiXCR and keeps one entry per CDR3 protein. The sample carries approximately 380,000 distinct CDR3 sequences, more than 13% recorded once. What was sequenced was blood. These receptors were taken from a man in his forties or fifties with Graves' ophthalmopathy.

This clonotype has at least ten counts. CDR3: CASSRNAPGTGYTGELFF. The DNA for the CDR3 is TGTGCCAGCAGCAGGAACGCCCCCGGGACAGGGTACACCGGGGAGCTGTTTTTT. The V call is TRBV14, the J call TRBJ2-2; the match to TRBD1 covers 9 bases. Germline lookup yields CDR1 SGHDN and CDR2 FVKESK. This CDR3 is built from 18 residues. Losses at the gene ends were 5 bases for V and 3 bases for J; bases not matched to a gene: 13.

This clonotype has at least ten counts. J is TRBJ2-1 and V is TRBV10-2; D possibly corresponds to TRBD2 (6 bases). The CDR3 totals 14 residues. Deletions cut 8 bases from V and 5 bases from J, with 16 bases between. CDR1 is WSHSY and CDR2 is SAAADI in the germline V gene. The CDR3 sequence is CASSSLGGDNEQFF. The CDR3 DNA reads TGCGCCAGCTCATCTTTGGGGGGAGACAATGAGCAGTTCTTC.

The V and J genes are TRBV29-1 and TRBJ1-1; D may be TRBD1 (6 bases). Germline values: CDR1 SQVTM, CDR2 ANQGSEA. The CDR3 is 13 residues long. V gave up 6 bases and J gave up 5 bases, with 16 bases separating them. CDR3 loop: CSVEQGGGTEAFF. The CDR3, as DNA: TGCAGCGTGGAACAGGGAGGGGGAACTGAAGCTTTCTTT.

As for this clonotype: This sequence may be a read error, since a much larger clone differs from it by one base. The V call is TRBV2, the J call TRBJ2-1; 12 nucleotides agree with TRBD2. The DNA end lines up better with TRBJ2-7; the J call may be wrong. The CDR3 length is 16 residues. CDR1 and CDR2 from the germline V gene are SNHLY and FYNNEI. The DNA of the CDR3 is TGTGCCAGCAGTCCCCGGGGACTAGCGGGCAGTAATGAGCAGTACTTC. Amino acids: CASSPRGLAGSNEQYF.